This T cell receptor beta chain was captured in a study of blood T cell repertoires in COVID-19. Study background: Sources were T cells, B-cell-depleted T cells, or PBMCs; the material itself was cDNA or gDNA.

The protocol was immunoSEQ multiplex PCR, while the TCRdb copy is restricted to in-frame clones and leaves out a portion. The sample holds hundreds of thousands of clones; about nine tenths are singletons and the top ten take roughly 1.4%. CDR1 and CDR2 (germline): WSHSY, SAAADI. This CDR3 contains 14 residues. V dropped 6 bases and J dropped 5 bases, with 17 bases sitting between them. Specimen: peripheral blood. The rearrangement joins TRBV10-2 to TRBJ2-7; TRBD1 is a possible D gene (6 bases). The TCR sequence derives from a woman under 40 with active or convalescent COVID-19. CDR3 loop: CASSQAGAGNEQYF. In DNA form, the CDR3 reads TGCGCCAGCAGCCAAGCAGGGGCCGGAAACGAGCAGTACTTC.